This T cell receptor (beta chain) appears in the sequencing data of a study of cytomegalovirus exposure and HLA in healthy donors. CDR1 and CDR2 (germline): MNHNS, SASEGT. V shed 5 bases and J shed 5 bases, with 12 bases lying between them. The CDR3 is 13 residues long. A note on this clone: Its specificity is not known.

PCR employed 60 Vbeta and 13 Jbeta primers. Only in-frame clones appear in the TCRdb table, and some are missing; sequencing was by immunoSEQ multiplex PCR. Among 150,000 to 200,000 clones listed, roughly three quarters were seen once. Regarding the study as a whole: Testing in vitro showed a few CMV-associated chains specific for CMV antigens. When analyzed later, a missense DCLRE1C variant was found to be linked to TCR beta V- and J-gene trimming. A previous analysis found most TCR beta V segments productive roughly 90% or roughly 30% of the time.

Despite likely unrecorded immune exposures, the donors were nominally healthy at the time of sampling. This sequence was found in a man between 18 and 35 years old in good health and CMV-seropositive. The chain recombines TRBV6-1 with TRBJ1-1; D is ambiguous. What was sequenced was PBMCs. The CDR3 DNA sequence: TGTGCCAGCAGTAATGGAGCTATTACTGAAGCTTTCTTT. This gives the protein CASSNGAITEAFF.